These 27 T cell receptor beta chains came from one sample sequenced in a study of Graves' ophthalmopathy and Graves' hyperthyroidism. For repertoire sequencing, the TCR beta CDR3 regions were amplified from RNA transcripts. First-round RT-PCR with HTBI primers preceded a second-round multiplex PCR. TCRdb recomputed calls from the multiplex PCR reads with MiXCR, one row per CDR3 protein. The sample has hundreds of thousands of distinct CDR3 sequences, roughly two fifths seen once. Sequencing input: peripheral blood. Every receptor here comes from an adult man with Graves' ophthalmopathy.

This clonotype was counted at least ten times. This rearrangement joins TRBV9 to TRBJ1-4, with unresolved D. This CDR3 spans 15 amino acids. The V gene's germline CDR1 is SGDLS and CDR2 YYNGEE. Trimming removed 3 bases from V and 8 bases from J, with 17 bases in between. The CDR3 is CASSGPDVDYEKLFF. In DNA, the CDR3 is TGTGCCAGCAGCGGACCCGACGTGGACTACGAAAAACTGTTTTTT.

V is TRBV7-6 and J is TRBJ1-1, with TRBD1 matching 7 bases. Per the germline V gene, CDR1 is SGHVS and CDR2 is FNYEAQ. CDR3 length equals 11 residues. J was trimmed by 5 bases and V by 10 bases; bases with no gene match: 4. The CDR3 region has the DNA TGTGCCACCACAGGGGTGACTGAAGCTTTCTTT. Its protein product is CATTGVTEAFF.

Comment on this clonotype: An end of the junction differs from the germline gene, which may be a read error. This sequence joins TRBV6-6 and TRBJ1-5; 7 bases line up with TRBD1. The CDR3 runs 17 residues. Germline assignment: CDR1 MNHNY and CDR2 SVGAGI (reference sequence). CDR3 region: CAGSYRQGTLRNQPQHF. In DNA form, the CDR3 reads TGTGCCGGCAGTTACCGACAGGGAACGTTACGCAATCAGCCCCAGCATTTT.

The chain recombines TRBV3-1 with TRBJ1-5; D unresolved. Germline V gene sequence: CDR1 LGHDT, CDR2 YNNKEL (reference sequence). The V gene lost 0 bases and the J gene lost 1 base, with 13 bases spanning the gap. The CDR3 sequence is 17 residues long. The DNA for the CDR3 is TGTGCCAGCAGCCAAGATGGAGGCGGGTTCAGCAATCAGCCCCAGCATTTT. Amino acid sequence: CASSQDGGGFSNQPQHF. Complete variable domain (other parts from reference TRBV3-1 and TRBJ1-5): DTAVSQTPKYLVTQMGNDKSIKCEQNLGHDTMYWYKQDSKKFLKIMFSYNNKELIINETVPNRFSPKSPDKAHLNLHINSLELGDSAVYFCASSQDGGGFSNQPQHFGDGTRLSIL.

This clonotype is a singleton in its sample. A much larger clone differs by one base, so this may be a read error. The chain employs TRBV2 and TRBJ2-2, with 9 bases that match TRBD1. Germline CDR1 is SNHLY and CDR2 is FYNNEI. This CDR3 is built from 15 residues. With 5 bases clipped from V and 7 bases from J, the junction kept 8 bases outside the gene matches. The CDR3 sequence: CASSPDRGVIGELFF. DNA of the CDR3: TGTGCCAGCAGTCCCGACAGGGGGGTTATCGGGGAGCTGTTTTTT. Using reference TRBV2 and TRBJ2-2 for the parts outside the CDR3, the full variable domain is EPEVTQTPSHQVTQMGQEVILRCVPISNHLYFYWYRQILGQKVEFLVSFYNNEISEKSEIFDDQFSVERPDGSNFTLKIRSTKLEDSAMYFCASSPDRGVIGELFFGEGSRLTVL.

This clonotype has a count of ten or more. The chain links TRBV25-1 to TRBJ2-5; D is perhaps TRBD1 (5 bases). Trimming stripped 10 bases from V and 4 bases from J, with 10 bases between. Germline loops: CDR1 MGHDK, CDR2 SYGVNS. The CDR3 spans 11 residues. CDR3 sequence (DNA): TGTGCCACAGGGCTAATAGAGACCCAGTACTTC. Its protein product is CATGLIETQYF.

V is TRBV7-9 and J is TRBJ1-5; 8 positions agree with TRBD1. CDR3 length: 17 residues. CDR1 and CDR2 from the germline V gene are SEHNR and FQNEAQ (reference sequence). J gave up 0 bases and V 5 bases, and 9 bases lay outside the gene matches. The CDR3 coding sequence is TGTGCCAGCAGCCCCGGGACAGGCAAACTTAGCAATCAGCCCCAGCATTTT. Translated: CASSPGTGKLSNQPQHF.

This clonotype was observed a few times. The gene calls are TRBV6-5 and TRBJ2-2, with D perhaps assigned TRBD1 or TRBD2 (5 bases each). The V gene's germline CDR1 is MNHEY and CDR2 SVGAGI. Trimming shortened V by 8 bases and J by 0 bases, and 19 bases separated the two germline ends. The CDR3 is 17 residues long. The CDR3 here is CASPPQEGPTNTGELFF. The CDR3 bases are TGTGCCAGCCCACCCCAAGAGGGACCCACGAACACCGGGGAGCTGTTTTTT.

V is TRBV19 and J is TRBJ1-2, with 10 bases aligning to TRBD1. The CDR3 sequence is 15 residues long. The germline V gene has CDR1 LNHDA and CDR2 SQIVND (reference sequence). Germline trimming cut 7 bases from V and 4 bases from J; bases unmatched to any gene: 9. CDR3 sequence reads: CASKRQGAQGYGYTF. The CDR3 nucleotides read TGTGCCAGTAAAAGACAGGGGGCGCAGGGCTATGGCTACACCTTC.

In its sample, this clonotype was seen once. CDR3 coding DNA: TGTGCCAGCAGTAACGGGTCCGGCGCCTCACCCCTCCACTTT. Translated: CASSNGSGASPLHF. The rearrangement uses TRBV2 and TRBJ1-6; D unclear. The V end was cut by 5 bases, the J end by 10 bases, with 15 bases between. Per germline, CDR1 SNHLY and CDR2 FYNNEI. The CDR3 has 14 residues.

The chain employs TRBV4-1 and TRBJ2-5, with TRBD1 matching over 10 bases. Germline V lookup: CDR1 MGHRA, CDR2 YSYEKL. This CDR3 is 15 amino acids long. Losses at the gene ends were 2 bases for V and 7 bases for J; bases not matched to a gene: 7. The CDR3 reads CASSQNTGTGVTQYF. CDR3 bases: TGCGCCAGCAGCCAAAACACAGGGACAGGGGTGACCCAGTACTTC.

This clonotype was detected ten times or more. V and J are TRBV7-2 and TRBJ2-7, with 13 bases identical to TRBD2. The V gene end was trimmed by 5 bases and the J gene end by 4 bases; junction bases not matched to a gene: 11. There are 17 residues in the CDR3. CDR1 is SGHTA and CDR2 is FQGNSA in the germline V gene. In DNA form, the CDR3 reads TGTGCCAGCAGCGCGCGACTAGCGGGAGGCCGTCCGTACGAGCAGTACTTC. It is translated as CASSARLAGGRPYEQYF.

This clonotype was counted at least ten times. The chain recombines TRBV7-3 with TRBJ1-1; 7 bases map to TRBD1. Trimming removed 3 bases from V and 2 bases from J; junction bases left unmatched: 3. The germline CDR1 and CDR2 sequences are SGHTA and FQGTGA. The CDR3 is made up of 14 amino acids. The CDR3 spells CASSLTGSNTEAFF. Written as DNA, the CDR3 is TGTGCCAGCAGCTTGACAGGGTCAAACACTGAAGCTTTCTTT.

V and J are TRBV9 and TRBJ1-2; the match to TRBD1 covers 8 bases. The CDR3 runs 16 residues. The V gene's germline CDR1 is SGDLS and CDR2 YYNGEE. J was trimmed by 9 bases and V by 4 bases; bases with no gene match: 17. Written as DNA, the CDR3 is TGTGCCAGCAGCCGGACAGGGACGCCCCCCGGTCAGAGCTACACCTTC. This gives the protein CASSRTGTPPGQSYTF.

This clonotype was seen at least ten times. The chain couples TRBV7-8 to TRBJ1-3; 7 bases line up with TRBD1. The CDR3 consists of 15 residues. The V segment lost 5 bases and the J segment 0 bases; nucleotides outside the gene matches: 4. CDR1 is SGHVS and CDR2 is FQNEAQ in the germline V gene. CDR3: CASSHWDSSGNTIYF. In DNA, the CDR3 is TGTGCCAGCAGCCACTGGGACAGCTCTGGAAACACCATATATTTT.

The chain links TRBV5-5 to TRBJ1-2, with D maybe TRBD1 (5 bases). Trimming shortened V by 0 bases and J by 8 bases, and 11 bases separated the two germline ends. The CDR3 extends over 13 amino acids. Germline CDR1 and CDR2: SGHKS and YYEKEE (reference sequence). The CDR3 nucleotides read TGTGCCAGCAGCTTGGCTGGAGGGGTCGGCTACACCTTC. This encodes CASSLAGGVGYTF.

Worth noting for this clonotype: Given a much more abundant clone one base away, this may be a read error. The chain combines TRBV24-1 with TRBJ2-2, with D possibly called TRBD1 or TRBD2 (5 bases each). The CDR3 extends over 17 amino acids. Germline V CDR1 and CDR2: KGHDR, SFDVKD. With 7 bases removed from V and 5 bases from J, the gap between germline ends came to 22 bases. The CDR3 is CATRSGAAARKTGELFF. The CDR3 DNA sequence: TGTGCCACCAGATCCGGGGCCGCCGCTCGGAAGACCGGGGAGCTGTTTTTT.

This clonotype has a count of ten or more. The J gene is TRBJ2-5, the V gene TRBV2; 10 nucleotides align to TRBD2. Germline CDR1 is SNHLY and CDR2 is FYNNEI. The CDR3 contains 16 residues. V lost 1 base, J lost 1 base, and 3 bases stayed unmatched. The CDR3 nucleotides are TGTGCCAGCAGTGAAGGACTAGCGGGCTCCCAAGAGACCCAGTACTTC. Its translation is CASSEGLAGSQETQYF. The full variable domain, completed using reference TRBV2 and TRBJ2-5, is EPEVTQTPSHQVTQMGQEVILRCVPISNHLYFYWYRQILGQKVEFLVSFYNNEISEKSEIFDDQFSVERPDGSNFTLKIRSTKLEDSAMYFCASSEGLAGSQETQYFGPGTRLLVL.

The sample holds one count of this clonotype. The rearrangement links TRBV19 to TRBJ1-1; the D gene is possibly TRBD1 (6 bases). Germline V gene sequence: CDR1 LNHDA, CDR2 SQIVND (reference sequence). This CDR3 region has 13 residues. V was cut by 7 bases and J by 5 bases, with 14 bases left in between. The CDR3 DNA reads TGTGCCAGTAAGGGGGGCGGTAGGACTGAAGCTTTCTTT. This gives the protein CASKGGGRTEAFF.

This clonotype was detected ten times or more. The chain has TRBV12-3 or TRBV12-4 and TRBJ1-2; tentatively, D is TRBD1 (6 bases). CDR3 length: 13 amino acids. Trimming took off 5 bases at V and 4 bases at J, with 11 bases between the two ends. CDR3: CASSTQGSYGYTF. CDR3 in DNA: TGTGCCAGCAGTACCCAGGGGAGCTATGGCTACACCTTC.

This clonotype was counted ten times or more. V is TRBV10-2 and J is TRBJ2-5; 10 bases are shared with TRBD1. The length of the CDR3 is 18 residues. Germline V gene data show CDR1 as WSHSY and CDR2 as SAAADI. Losses at the gene ends were 9 bases for V and 1 base for J; bases not matched to a gene: 17. The CDR3: CARNLNGQGEGCQETQYF. As DNA, the CDR3 is TGCGCCAGAAACCTAAACGGACAGGGGGAAGGGTGCCAAGAGACCCAGTACTTC.

A note on this clonotype: The junction departs from the called germline gene at one end, perhaps through a read error. The gene calls are TRBV10-2 and TRBJ1-2; TRBD1 is a possible D gene (5 bases). Germline lookup yields CDR1 WSHSY and CDR2 SAAADI. The CDR3 consists of 12 residues. CDR3 amino acids: CASSDNRNGCAF. CDR3 bases: TGCGCCAGCAGCGACAACAGGAATGGCTGCGCCTTC.

The chain recombines TRBV7-8 with TRBJ2-7; D ambiguous. The CDR3 is 14 residues long. Trimming removed 5 bases from V and 0 bases from J, with 11 bases in between. The germline CDR1 and CDR2 sequences are SGHVS and FQNEAQ. CDR3: CASSPGFSSYEQYF. The CDR3 DNA follows: TGTGCCAGCAGCCCGGGTTTTAGCTCCTACGAGCAGTACTTC.

This clonotype was seen at least ten times. The rearrangement links TRBV5-4 to TRBJ2-5; D assignment may be TRBD1 or TRBD2 (6 bases each). The CDR3 consists of 13 residues. CDR1 and CDR2 (germline): SGHNT, YYREEE (reference sequence). The V gene lost 2 bases and the J gene lost 5 bases, with 10 bases spanning the gap. The CDR3 here is CASSLRGLETQYF. CDR3 nucleotides: TGTGCCAGCAGCTTACGGGGGCTGGAGACCCAGTACTTC.

This clonotype occurred many times. V is TRBV2 and J is TRBJ2-5; 8 bases are shared with TRBD2. The germline CDR1 and CDR2 sequences are SNHLY and FYNNEI. The CDR3 has 15 residues. With V trimmed by 6 bases and J by 2 bases, 8 bases remained unmatched. The CDR3 sequence is CASSGLRLAQETQYF. As DNA, the CDR3 is TGTGCCAGCAGCGGTCTGAGACTAGCGCAAGAGACCCAGTACTTC.

The chain joins TRBV27 to TRBJ1-5; D is undetermined. V lost 3 bases to trimming and J lost 5 bases, with 14 bases between them. The germline gives CDR1 MNHEY, CDR2 SMNVEV (reference sequence). This CDR3 has 15 amino acids. The CDR3 is CASSFTSGPHQPQHF. The CDR3 bases are TGTGCCAGCAGTTTCACCTCGGGCCCCCATCAGCCCCAGCATTTT.

The chain has TRBV7-8 and TRBJ2-5; D unresolved. Between the trimmed V and J ends, which lost 0 bases and 1 base, there was a span of 6 bases. The CDR3 has 14 amino acids. CDR1 is SGHVS and CDR2 is FQNEAQ in the germline V gene. The CDR3 protein is CASSLAATQETQYF. CDR3 in DNA: TGTGCCAGCAGCTTAGCGGCCACCCAAGAGACCCAGTACTTC.